The present T cell receptor beta chain was sequenced within a study of cytomegalovirus exposure and HLA in healthy donors. Across the whole study: Some 85 million unique TCRs from HLA-typed donors were held in an early data release.

PCR used 60 Vbeta primers and 13 Jbeta primers. Libraries were prepared by immunoSEQ multiplex PCR; TCRdb keeps only in-frame clonotypes and omits some of them. The table records 160,000 or so clones, around three quarters of them present only once. Study conclusions and caveats: Earlier analysis found most TCR beta V segments productive about 90% or about 30% of the time. The authors enumerated around 150 TCR beta chains as linked to cytomegalovirus.

Turning to this clone: Its matching antigen is unknown.

All the people who gave samples were healthy bone marrow donors. Trimming left V 2 bases short and J 8 bases short, with 18 bases between. The CDR3 covers 15 residues. CDR1 and CDR2 (germline): MGHRA, YSYEKL. The J gene is TRBJ1-2, the V gene TRBV4-1; D gene uncertain. Sequencing used PBMCs. The clonotype comes from a woman in her thirties or forties in good health and CMV-seronegative. The CDR3 sequence: CASSQPRLGFQGYTF. CDR3 nucleotide sequence: TGCGCCAGCAGCCAACCCCGACTCGGCTTTCAGGGCTACACCTTC.